This TCR beta chain derives from a study of blood T cell repertoires in COVID-19. This clone showed up just a few times. TCRdb keeps only in-frame clones here, not all; method: immunoSEQ multiplex PCR. The sample consists of approximately 20,000 clones, under 90% of them appearing once. The CDR3 contains 13 residues. Deletions cut 2 bases from V and 8 bases from J, with 10 bases between. Germline V lookup: CDR1 SGHTA, CDR2 FQGNSA. Sequencing was performed on peripheral blood. This rearrangement joins TRBV7-2 to TRBJ2-1; TRBD2 is a possible D gene (7 bases). This TCR was sampled from a man over 45 with active COVID-19. The CDR3 DNA reads TGTGCCAGCAGCTTACAAGGGGGGGATGAGCAGTTCTTC. Translated, it gives CASSLQGGDEQFF.